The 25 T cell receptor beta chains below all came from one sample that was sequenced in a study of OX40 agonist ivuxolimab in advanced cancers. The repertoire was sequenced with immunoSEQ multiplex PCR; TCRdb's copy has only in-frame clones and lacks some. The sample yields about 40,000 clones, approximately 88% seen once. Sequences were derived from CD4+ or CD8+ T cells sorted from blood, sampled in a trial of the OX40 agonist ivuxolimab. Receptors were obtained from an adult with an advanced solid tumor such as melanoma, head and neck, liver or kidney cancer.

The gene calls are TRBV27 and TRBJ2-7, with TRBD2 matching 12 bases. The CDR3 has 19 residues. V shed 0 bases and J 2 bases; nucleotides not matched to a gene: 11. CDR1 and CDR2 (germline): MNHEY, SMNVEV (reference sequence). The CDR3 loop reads CASSLSSGLAGPPPYEQYF. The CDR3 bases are TGTGCCAGCAGTTTATCCTCGGGACTAGCGGGCCCTCCCCCCTACGAGCAGTACTTC.

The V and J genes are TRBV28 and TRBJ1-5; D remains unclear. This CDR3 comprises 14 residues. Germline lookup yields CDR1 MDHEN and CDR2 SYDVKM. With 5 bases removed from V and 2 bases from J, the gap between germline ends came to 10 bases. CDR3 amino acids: CASSLGGGNQPQHF. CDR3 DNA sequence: TGTGCCAGCAGTCTCGGTGGGGGCAATCAGCCCCAGCATTTT.

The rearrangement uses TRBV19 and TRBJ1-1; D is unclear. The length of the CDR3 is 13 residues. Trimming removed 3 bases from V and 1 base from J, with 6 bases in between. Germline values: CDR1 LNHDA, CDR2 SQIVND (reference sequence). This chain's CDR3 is CASSISANTEAFF. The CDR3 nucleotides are TGTGCCAGTAGTATTTCAGCGAACACTGAAGCTTTCTTT.

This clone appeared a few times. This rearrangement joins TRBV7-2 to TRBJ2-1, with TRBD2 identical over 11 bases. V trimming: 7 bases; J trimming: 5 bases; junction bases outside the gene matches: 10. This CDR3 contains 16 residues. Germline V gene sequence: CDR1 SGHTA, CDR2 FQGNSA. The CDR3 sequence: CASTTRTSGHHNEQFF. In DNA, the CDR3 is TGTGCCAGCACCACTCGGACTAGCGGGCATCACAATGAGCAGTTCTTC. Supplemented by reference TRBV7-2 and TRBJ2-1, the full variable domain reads GAGVSQSPSNKVTEKGKDVELRCDPISGHTALYWYRQSLGQGLEFLIYFQGNSAPDKSGLPSDRFSAERTGGSVSTLTIQRTQQEDSAVYLCASTTRTSGHHNEQFFGPGTRLTVL.

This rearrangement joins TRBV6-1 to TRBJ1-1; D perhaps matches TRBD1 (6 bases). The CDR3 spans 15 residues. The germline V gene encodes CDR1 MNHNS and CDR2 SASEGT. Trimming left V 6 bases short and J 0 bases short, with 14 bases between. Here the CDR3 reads CASSPKGHLNTEAFF. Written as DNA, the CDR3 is TGTGCCAGCAGCCCAAAGGGACATTTGAACACTGAAGCTTTCTTT.

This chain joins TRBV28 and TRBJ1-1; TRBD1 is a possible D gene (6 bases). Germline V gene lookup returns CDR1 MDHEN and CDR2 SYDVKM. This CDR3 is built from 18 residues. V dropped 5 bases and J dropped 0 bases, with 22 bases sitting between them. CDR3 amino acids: CASSPTRDTEFMNTEAFF. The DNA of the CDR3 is TGTGCCAGCAGTCCAACCCGGGACACCGAATTCATGAACACTGAAGCTTTCTTT.

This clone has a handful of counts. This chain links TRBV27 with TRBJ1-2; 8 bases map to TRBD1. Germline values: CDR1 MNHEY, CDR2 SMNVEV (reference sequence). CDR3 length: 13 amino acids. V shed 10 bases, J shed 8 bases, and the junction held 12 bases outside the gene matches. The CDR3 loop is CAILNGTGGGYTF. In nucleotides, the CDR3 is TGTGCCATCCTAAATGGGACAGGAGGCGGCTACACCTTC.

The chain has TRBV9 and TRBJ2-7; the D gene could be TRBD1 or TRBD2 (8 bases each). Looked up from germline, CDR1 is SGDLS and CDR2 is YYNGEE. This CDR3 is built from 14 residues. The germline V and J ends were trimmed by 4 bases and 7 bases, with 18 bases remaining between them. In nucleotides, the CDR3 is TGTGCCAGCAGCCAGGGGGCTAGCGGGTCGGAGCAGTACTTC. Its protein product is CASSQGASGSEQYF.

The CDR3 loop reads CASSQRIQGPDGYTF. The CDR3 DNA reads TGTGCCAGCAGTCAGCGAATTCAGGGGCCGGATGGCTACACCTTC. The chain carries TRBV6-1 and TRBJ1-2; tentative D call: TRBD1 (6 bases). Trimming stripped 5 bases from V and 6 bases from J, with 19 bases between. The CDR3 sequence is 15 residues long. CDR1 and CDR2 (germline): MNHNS, SASEGT.

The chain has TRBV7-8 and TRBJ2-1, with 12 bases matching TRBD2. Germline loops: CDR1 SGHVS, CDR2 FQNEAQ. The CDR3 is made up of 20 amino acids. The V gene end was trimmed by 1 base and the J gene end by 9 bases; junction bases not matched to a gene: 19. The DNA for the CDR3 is TGTGCCAGCAGCTTAGGAGGGACAGGGTTCGCTAGCGGGAGGGCCTCTGAGCAGTTCTTC. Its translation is CASSLGGTGFASGRASEQFF.

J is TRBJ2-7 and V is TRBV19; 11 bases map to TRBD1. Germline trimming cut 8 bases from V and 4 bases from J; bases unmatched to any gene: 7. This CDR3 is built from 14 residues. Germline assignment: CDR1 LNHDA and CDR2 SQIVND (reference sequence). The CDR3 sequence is CASGSRDRGYEQYF. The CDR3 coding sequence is TGTGCCAGTGGCAGCCGGGACAGGGGGTACGAGCAGTACTTC.

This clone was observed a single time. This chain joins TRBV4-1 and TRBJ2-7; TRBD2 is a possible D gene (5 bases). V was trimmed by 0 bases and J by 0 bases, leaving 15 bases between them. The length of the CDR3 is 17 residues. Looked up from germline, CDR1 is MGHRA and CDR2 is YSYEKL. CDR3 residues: CASSQEGAGVSSYEQYF. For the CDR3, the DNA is TGCGCCAGCAGCCAAGAGGGAGCTGGGGTAAGCTCCTACGAGCAGTACTTC.

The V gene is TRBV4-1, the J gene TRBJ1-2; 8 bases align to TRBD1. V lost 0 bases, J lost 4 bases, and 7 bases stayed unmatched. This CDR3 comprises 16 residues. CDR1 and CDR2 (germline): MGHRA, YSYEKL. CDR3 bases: TGCGCCAGCAGCCAAGACCCAGGGACAGGTCTCTATGGCTACACCTTC. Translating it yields CASSQDPGTGLYGYTF.

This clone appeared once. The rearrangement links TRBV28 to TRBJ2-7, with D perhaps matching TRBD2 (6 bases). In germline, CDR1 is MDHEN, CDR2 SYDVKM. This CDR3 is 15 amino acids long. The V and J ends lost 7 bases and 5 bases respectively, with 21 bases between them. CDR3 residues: CASTPSGALSDEQYF. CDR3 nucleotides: TGTGCCAGCACACCGTCGGGAGCCCTAAGCGACGAGCAGTACTTC.

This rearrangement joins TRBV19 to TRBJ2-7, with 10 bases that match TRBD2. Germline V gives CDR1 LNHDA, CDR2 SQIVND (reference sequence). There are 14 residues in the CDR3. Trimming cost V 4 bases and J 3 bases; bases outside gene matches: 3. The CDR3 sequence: CASSTGLAVYEQYF. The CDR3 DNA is TGTGCCAGTAGTACTGGACTAGCGGTCTACGAGCAGTACTTC.

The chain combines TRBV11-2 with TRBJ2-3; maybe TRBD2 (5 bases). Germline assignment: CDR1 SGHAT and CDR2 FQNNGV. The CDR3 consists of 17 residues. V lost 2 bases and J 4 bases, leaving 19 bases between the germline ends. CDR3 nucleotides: TGTGCCAGCAGCTTAACCCCCACGGGGTGGGTCTCAGATACGCAGTATTTT. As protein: CASSLTPTGWVSDTQYF.

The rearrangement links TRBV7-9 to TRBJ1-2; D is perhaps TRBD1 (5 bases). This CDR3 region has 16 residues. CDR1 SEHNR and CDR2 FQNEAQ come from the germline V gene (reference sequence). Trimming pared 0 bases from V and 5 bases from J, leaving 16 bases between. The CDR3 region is CASSLAGDRTTYGYTF. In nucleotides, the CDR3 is TGTGCCAGCAGCTTAGCGGGGGACCGTACCACTTATGGCTACACCTTC.

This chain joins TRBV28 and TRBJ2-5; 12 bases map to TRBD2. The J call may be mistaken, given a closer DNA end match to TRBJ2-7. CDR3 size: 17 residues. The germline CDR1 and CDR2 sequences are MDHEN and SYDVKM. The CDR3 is CASSLQGLAGSSYEQYF. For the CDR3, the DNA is TGTGCCAGCAGTTTGCAAGGACTAGCGGGAAGCTCCTACGAGCAGTACTTC.

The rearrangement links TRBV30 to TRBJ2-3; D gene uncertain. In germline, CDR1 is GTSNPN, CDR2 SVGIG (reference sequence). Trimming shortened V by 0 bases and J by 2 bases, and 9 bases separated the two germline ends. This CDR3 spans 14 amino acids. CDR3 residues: CAWSVSQVTDTQYF. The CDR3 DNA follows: TGTGCCTGGAGTGTGTCCCAGGTCACAGATACGCAGTATTTT.

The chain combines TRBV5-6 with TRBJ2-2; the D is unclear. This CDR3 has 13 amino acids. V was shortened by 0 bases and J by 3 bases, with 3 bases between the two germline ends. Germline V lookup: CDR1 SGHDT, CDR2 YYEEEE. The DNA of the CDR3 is TGTGCCAGCAGCTTGGGGGACACCGGGGAGCTGTTTTTT. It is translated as CASSLGDTGELFF. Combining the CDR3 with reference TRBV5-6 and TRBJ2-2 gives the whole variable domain DAGVTQSPTHLIKTRGQQVTLRCSPKSGHDTVSWYQQALGQGPQFIFQYYEEEERQRGNFPDRFSGHQFPNYSSELNVNALLLGDSALYLCASSLGDTGELFFGEGSRLTVL.

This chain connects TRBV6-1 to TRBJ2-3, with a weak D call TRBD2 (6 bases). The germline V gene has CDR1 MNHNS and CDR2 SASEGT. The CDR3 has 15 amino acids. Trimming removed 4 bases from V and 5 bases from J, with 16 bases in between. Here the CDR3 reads CASSGMVGGGDTQYF. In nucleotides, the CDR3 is TGTGCCAGCAGTGGAATGGTCGGGGGAGGAGATACGCAGTATTTT.

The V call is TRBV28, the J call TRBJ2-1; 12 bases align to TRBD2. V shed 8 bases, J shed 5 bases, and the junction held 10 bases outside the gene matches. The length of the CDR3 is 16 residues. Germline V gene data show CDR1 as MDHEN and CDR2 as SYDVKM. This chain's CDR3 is CASRKGTSGPHNEQFF. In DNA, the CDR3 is TGTGCCAGCCGAAAGGGGACTAGCGGGCCCCACAATGAGCAGTTCTTC.

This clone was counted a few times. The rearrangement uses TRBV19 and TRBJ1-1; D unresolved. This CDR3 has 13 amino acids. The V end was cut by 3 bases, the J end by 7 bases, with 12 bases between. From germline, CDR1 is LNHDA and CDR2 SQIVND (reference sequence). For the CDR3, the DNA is TGTGCCAGTAGTATTTTCATGGAGAGTGAAGCTTTCTTT. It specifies CASSIFMESEAFF.

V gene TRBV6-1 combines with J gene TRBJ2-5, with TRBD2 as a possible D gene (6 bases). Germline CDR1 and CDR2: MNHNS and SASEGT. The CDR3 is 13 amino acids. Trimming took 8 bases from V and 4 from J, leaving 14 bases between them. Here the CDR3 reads CASEPRAGETQYF. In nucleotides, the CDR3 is TGTGCCAGCGAGCCGCGAGCGGGAGAGACCCAGTACTTC.

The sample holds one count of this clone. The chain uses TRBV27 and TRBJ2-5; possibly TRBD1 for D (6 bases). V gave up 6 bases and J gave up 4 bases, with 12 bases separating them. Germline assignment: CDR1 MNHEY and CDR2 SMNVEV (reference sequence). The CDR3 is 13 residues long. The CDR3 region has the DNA TGTGCCAGCAGCTCCGGACAGTTAGAGACCCAGTACTTC. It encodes CASSSGQLETQYF.